Below are 22 T cell receptor beta chains sequenced from a single sample in a study of blood T cell repertoires in COVID-19. Clones were sequenced by immunoSEQ multiplex PCR, and TCRdb holds only the in-frame ones, with some missing. In the table there are about 3,500 clones, 65% to 80% of which are singletons. The material sequenced was peripheral blood. The source is a human donor in a cohort sampled during active COVID-19.

The V gene is TRBV25-1, the J gene TRBJ2-7; possible D gene TRBD2, 5 bases. Germline assignment: CDR1 MGHDK and CDR2 SYGVNS. Trimming removed 4 bases from V and 4 bases from J, with 17 bases in between. The CDR3 is made up of 15 amino acids. Here the CDR3 DNA reads TGTGCCAGCAGTGTTAGTTCTAGCCAAGGGTACGAGCAGTACGTC. The encoded protein is CASSVSSSQGYEQYV.

The chain uses TRBV7-9 and TRBJ2-7, with 13 bases identical to TRBD2. This CDR3 has 16 residues. The V gene's germline CDR1 is SEHNR and CDR2 FQNEAQ (reference sequence). V was pared by 5 bases and J by 4 bases, with 8 bases of the junction left unmatched. The CDR3 region has the DNA TGTGCCAGCAGCCGCGGGGGACTAGCGGGACTATACGAGCAGTACGTC. Protein product: CASSRGGLAGLYEQYV.

The V and J genes are TRBV7-9 and TRBJ2-1, with a tentative D call TRBD1 (8 bases). Germline values: CDR1 SEHNR, CDR2 FQNEAQ (reference sequence). Trimming removed 6 bases at V and 11 bases at J, with 17 bases between. The CDR3 totals 13 residues. CDR3 amino acids: CASSYIQGGQQFF. CDR3 DNA sequence: TGTGCCAGCAGTTATATACAGGGGGGGCAGCAGTTCTTC.

The rearrangement joins TRBV28 to TRBJ2-5, with D unclear. The CDR3 is made up of 13 amino acids. Germline V gene data show CDR1 as MDHEN and CDR2 as SYDVKM. Trimming left V 3 bases short and J 5 bases short, with 10 bases between. This chain's CDR3 is CASSFRLEETQYF. CDR3 bases: TGTGCCAGCAGTTTTAGACTGGAGGAGACCCAGTACTTC.

This chain connects TRBV9 to TRBJ1-1, with 7 bases matching TRBD1. V lost 0 bases, J lost 6 bases, and 5 bases stayed unmatched. The CDR3 extends over 14 amino acids. CDR1 and CDR2 from the germline V gene are SGDLS and YYNGEE. The CDR3 sequence is CASSVVTGLPEAFF. CDR3 DNA: TGTGCCAGCAGCGTAGTGACAGGGTTGCCTGAAGCTTTCTTT.

CDR3 residues: CASSHLGGAEGSPLHF. The CDR3 DNA is TGTGCCAGCAGCCACCTGGGAGGGGCAGAAGGTTCACCCCTCCACTTT. V and J are TRBV5-5 and TRBJ1-6; perhaps TRBD1 as D (5 bases). The CDR3 has 16 residues. V was clipped by 4 bases and J by 9 bases, with 20 bases between them. Germline CDR1 SGHKS, CDR2 YYEKEE (reference sequence).

This chain links TRBV4-1 with TRBJ2-6, with TRBD1 matching over 12 bases. CDR3 length: 21 residues. Trimming cost V 3 bases and J 0 bases; bases outside gene matches: 12. The V gene's germline CDR1 is MGHRA and CDR2 YSYEKL. The CDR3, as DNA: TGCGCCAGCAGCCAGGAACCGGGACAGGGGGCCACCCGCTCTGGGGCCAACGTCCTGACTTTC. This gives the protein CASSQEPGQGATRSGANVLTF.

The chain has TRBV29-1 and TRBJ2-5; 8 bases agree with TRBD1. In germline, CDR1 is SQVTM, CDR2 ANQGSEA. The junction had 9 bases not matched to a gene; V was cut back by 4 bases and J by 2 bases. The CDR3 consists of 15 residues. The CDR3 DNA follows: TGCAGCGTTGGTGACCAGGGGGCCTCGCAAGAGACCCAGTACTTC. This gives the protein CSVGDQGASQETQYF.

This clone was detected only a few times. The chain has TRBV11-2 and TRBJ2-2, with a weak D call TRBD1 (6 bases). CDR3 length: 15 residues. V lost 0 bases and J 7 bases, leaving 12 bases between the germline ends. In germline, CDR1 is SGHAT, CDR2 FQNNGV. Written as DNA, the CDR3 is TGTGCCAGCAGCTTAGAGCCAGGGGAATTCGGGGAGCTGTTTTTT. It translates to CASSLEPGEFGELFF.

This chain connects TRBV4-3 to TRBJ1-1; no clear D. Germline values: CDR1 LGHNA, CDR2 YSLEER. V lost 2 bases to trimming and J lost 1 base, with 5 bases between them. The CDR3 spans 13 residues. CDR3 residues: CASSQFRNTEAFF. The CDR3 coding sequence is TGCGCCAGCAGCCAATTCCGGAACACTGAAGCTTTCTTT.

V usage is TRBV9 and J usage is TRBJ1-3, with a weak D call TRBD1 (6 bases). Per the germline V gene, CDR1 is SGDLS and CDR2 is YYNGEE. This CDR3 has 17 amino acids. V lost 3 bases and J lost 0, with 16 bases in between. The CDR3 nucleotides are TGTGCCAGCAGCGGTAGTGGGACACAATTCTCTGGAAACACCATATATTTT. This encodes CASSGSGTQFSGNTIYF.

The V and J genes are TRBV6-4 and TRBJ2-1; D ambiguous. The V gene lost 4 bases and the J gene lost 5 bases, with 15 bases spanning the gap. The CDR3 consists of 15 residues. Germline V gene data show CDR1 as MRHNA and CDR2 as SNTAGT. CDR3 in DNA: TGTGCCAGCAGTGCTGCTAGTGCCCCAAACAATGAGCAGTTCTTC. It codes for CASSAASAPNNEQFF.

The V and J genes are TRBV6-1 and TRBJ2-3, with 10 bases that match TRBD1. Losses at the gene ends were 3 bases for V and 5 bases for J; bases not matched to a gene: 8. The CDR3 extends over 16 amino acids. The germline CDR1 and CDR2 sequences are MNHNS and SASEGT. Here the CDR3 DNA reads TGTGCCAGCAGTGATGACAGGGGGCGGGGAGTAGATACGCAGTATTTT. Translation gives CASSDDRGRGVDTQYF.

The V call is TRBV6-2 or TRBV6-3, the J call TRBJ1-1, with TRBD1 as a possible D gene (6 bases). There are 15 residues in the CDR3. Germline CDR1 is MNHEY and CDR2 is SVGEGT. Between the trimmed V and J ends, which lost 2 bases and 7 bases, there was a span of 17 bases. The CDR3 loop is CASSYEGHSIHEAFF. The CDR3 nucleotides are TGTGCCAGCAGTTACGAGGGACATTCCATACATGAAGCTTTCTTT.

This clone was seen just once. This chain connects TRBV12-3 or TRBV12-4 to TRBJ1-2; D is undetermined. The V and J ends lost 5 bases and 0 bases respectively, with 4 bases between them. The CDR3 runs to 12 residues. The CDR3 nucleotides are TGTGCCAGCAGTCAAACTAACTATGGCTACACCTTC. Its translation: CASSQTNYGYTF.

The V and J genes are TRBV2 and TRBJ2-1, with a tentative D call TRBD2 (6 bases). The V and J ends lost 8 bases and 0 bases respectively, with 11 bases between them. The CDR3 has 14 amino acids. Germline lookup yields CDR1 SNHLY and CDR2 FYNNEI. CDR3 protein: CASGTQSSYNEQFF. The CDR3, as DNA: TGTGCCAGCGGGACTCAGAGCTCCTACAATGAGCAGTTCTTC.

The V and J genes are TRBV5-1 and TRBJ2-7, with D perhaps assigned TRBD1 or TRBD2 (5 bases each). In germline, CDR1 is SGHRS, CDR2 YFSETQ. V lost 4 bases and J 3 bases, leaving 11 bases between the germline ends. The CDR3 is made up of 13 amino acids. CDR3: CASSLGRSYEQYF. CDR3 DNA: TGCGCCAGCAGCCTGGGACGGAGCTACGAGCAGTACTTC.

The chain is built from TRBV5-1 and TRBJ2-4; D may be TRBD2 (5 bases). Trimming left V 4 bases short and J 2 bases short, with 25 bases between. This CDR3 has 19 residues. CDR1 is SGHRS and CDR2 is YFSETQ in the germline V gene. CDR3 DNA sequence: TGCGCCAGCAGCGACGATGGACTGATAAGGCCTGGAACCAAAAACATTCAGTACTTC. Protein sequence: CASSDDGLIRPGTKNIQYF.

This sequence joins TRBV7-9 and TRBJ2-3; D possibly corresponds to TRBD2 (5 bases). Trimming took 1 base from V and 0 from J, leaving 11 bases between them. This CDR3 has 16 residues. Germline loops: CDR1 SEHNR, CDR2 FQNEAQ (reference sequence). CDR3 residues: CASSLGLRTSTDTQYF. As DNA, the CDR3 is TGTGCCAGCAGCTTAGGTCTGCGGACTAGCACAGATACGCAGTATTTT.

This sequence joins TRBV19 and TRBJ2-3, with 9 nucleotides matching TRBD1. With 0 bases clipped from V and 1 base from J, the junction kept 5 bases outside the gene matches. The CDR3 is 17 amino acids. CDR1 LNHDA and CDR2 SQIVND come from the germline V gene (reference sequence). For the CDR3, the DNA is TGTGCCAGTAGTATAGACGGGACAGGGCCCCGCACAGATACGCAGTATTTT. This translates into CASSIDGTGPRTDTQYF.

V is TRBV7-2 and J is TRBJ2-2; TRBD2 matches 9 bases. The CDR3 runs 17 residues. CDR1 SGHTA and CDR2 FQGNSA come from the germline V gene. The trim removed 1 base at V and 0 bases at J, leaving 3 bases unmatched. The CDR3 DNA is TGTGCCAGCAGCTTAGAACTAGCGGGCCCGAACACCGGGGAGCTGTTTTTT. Translation gives CASSLELAGPNTGELFF.

This chain connects TRBV6-5 to TRBJ2-1, with 9 bases lining up with TRBD2. Trimming removed 8 bases from V and 2 bases from J; junction bases left unmatched: 7. The CDR3 spans 15 residues. Germline-derived CDR1 and CDR2 are MNHEY and SVGAGI. Here the CDR3 reads CASGMTSGPYNEQFF. CDR3 nucleotide sequence: TGTGCCAGCGGTATGACTAGCGGACCCTACAATGAGCAGTTCTTC.